Below are 18 T cell receptor beta chains sequenced from a single sample in a study of cytomegalovirus exposure and HLA in healthy donors. The PCR contained 60 Vbeta and 13 Jbeta primers. Here immunoSEQ multiplex PCR was the method, and the copy in TCRdb shows in-frame clones only, minus some. The sample holds roughly 100,000 clones, 65% to 85% seen once. The sequenced sample consisted of PBMCs. These receptors came from a man in his fifties or sixties in good health and CMV-seropositive.

The genes are TRBV15 and TRBJ2-2; TRBD1 matches 7 bases. This CDR3 has 15 residues. Trimming took 1 base from V and 9 from J; bases not matched to a gene: 8. Germline-derived CDR1 and CDR2 are LNHNV and YYDKDF (reference sequence). The DNA for the CDR3 is TGTGCCACCAGCAGAGGGGGACAGCTATCGTGGGAGCTGTTTTTT. It translates to CATSRGGQLSWELFF.

This clone was counted a few times. CDR3 protein: CANLLAGGTNTGELFF. The CDR3 coding sequence is TGTGCCAACCTACTAGCGGGAGGGACAAACACCGGGGAGCTGTTTTTT. This chain links TRBV7-2 with TRBJ2-2, with 13 bases matching TRBD2. Germline values: CDR1 SGHTA, CDR2 FQGNSA. Trimming took 10 bases from V and 2 from J; bases not matched to a gene: 7. CDR3 length: 16 amino acids.

The chain links TRBV5-1 to TRBJ2-1; a possible D gene is TRBD1 (6 bases). The V end was cut by 0 bases, the J end by 9 bases, with 13 bases between. This CDR3 contains 14 residues. CDR1 and CDR2 from the germline V gene are SGHRS and YFSETQ. CDR3 DNA: TGCGCCAGCAGCTTGGGGACTGGGGGCCCTGAGCAGTTCTTC. Its translation: CASSLGTGGPEQFF.

This sequence joins TRBV28 and TRBJ2-2; weak D call: TRBD1 (6 bases). This CDR3 is built from 16 residues. V dropped 3 bases and J dropped 4 bases, with 15 bases sitting between them. Germline assignment: CDR1 MDHEN and CDR2 SYDVKM. The chain's CDR3 is CASSFAGAPSTGELFF. CDR3 coding DNA: TGTGCCAGCAGTTTTGCAGGGGCGCCTAGCACCGGGGAGCTGTTTTTT.

As to this clone: Its ends do not fully match the called genes, so a read error is possible. The chain carries TRBV18 and TRBJ2-7; TRBD2 agrees at 8 bases. CDR1 and CDR2 (germline): KGHSH, LQKENI. The CDR3 totals 16 residues. The chain's CDR3 is CASSPPGREGLNPADF. Written as DNA, the CDR3 is TGTGCCAGCTCACCACCGGGCCGGGAGGGCCTTAACCCAGCTGACTTC. Looking up the rest from reference TRBV18 and TRBJ2-7 gives the full variable domain: NAGVMQNPRHLVRRRGQEARLRCSPMKGHSHVYWYRQLPEEGLKFMVYLQKENIIDESGMPKERFSAEFPKEGPSILRIQQVVRGDSAAYFCASSPPGREGLNPADFGPGTRLTVT.

The chain couples TRBV27 to TRBJ2-3, with 9 bases identical to TRBD2. Germline V gene lookup returns CDR1 MNHEY and CDR2 SMNVEV (reference sequence). CDR3 size: 15 residues. Germline trimming cut 5 bases from V and 6 bases from J; bases unmatched to any gene: 9. The CDR3: CASSLKGGRGDTQYF. As DNA, the CDR3 is TGTGCCAGCAGTCTGAAGGGCGGGAGGGGGGATACGCAGTATTTT.

The chain is built from TRBV5-1 and TRBJ2-7; TRBD1 agrees at 7 bases. J lost 2 bases, V lost 4 bases, and 12 bases had no gene match. CDR3 length: 16 residues. Germline V gene sequence: CDR1 SGHRS, CDR2 YFSETQ. CDR3 nucleotide sequence: TGCGCCAGCAGCCCGTGGGCCGGGACAGAAACCTACGAGCAGTACTTC. It translates to CASSPWAGTETYEQYF.

This chain links TRBV7-2 with TRBJ2-7, with D unclear. Germline-derived CDR1 and CDR2 are SGHTA and FQGNSA. CDR3 length equals 13 residues. Trimming cost V 1 base and J 6 bases, with 10 bases left between them. CDR3 region: CASSLELVSEQYF. Written as DNA, the CDR3 is TGTGCCAGCAGCTTAGAATTAGTTTCCGAGCAGTACTTC. The whole variable domain, remainder taken from reference TRBV7-2 and TRBJ2-7, is GAGVSQSPSNKVTEKGKDVELRCDPISGHTALYWYRQSLGQGLEFLIYFQGNSAPDKSGLPSDRFSAERTGGSVSTLTIQRTQQEDSAVYLCASSLELVSEQYFGPGTRLTVT.

The gene calls are TRBV5-6 and TRBJ2-5, with TRBD1 matching over 9 bases. Germline V gene lookup returns CDR1 SGHDT and CDR2 YYEEEE. This CDR3 is built from 16 residues. J was trimmed by 5 bases and V by 8 bases; bases with no gene match: 16. CDR3 loop: CASLASLPGQGETQYF. The DNA for the CDR3 is TGTGCCAGTTTAGCTTCTCTACCTGGACAGGGGGAGACCCAGTACTTC. Using reference TRBV5-6 and TRBJ2-5 for the parts outside the CDR3, the full variable domain is DAGVTQSPTHLIKTRGQQVTLRCSPKSGHDTVSWYQQALGQGPQFIFQYYEEEERQRGNFPDRFSGHQFPNYSSELNVNALLLGDSALYLCASLASLPGQGETQYFGPGTRLLVL.

This clone was observed a handful of times. The chain employs TRBV29-1 and TRBJ2-3, with D possibly TRBD1 on 6 matching bases. This CDR3 comprises 15 residues. CDR1 and CDR2 from the germline V gene are SQVTM and ANQGSEA. V was clipped by 5 bases and J by 6 bases, with 21 bases between them. CDR3 nucleotide sequence: TGCAGCGTTCAACGGACAGCGACTGGGGCTGATACGCAGTATTTT. It translates to CSVQRTATGADTQYF.

This sequence joins TRBV28 and TRBJ2-7; no clear D. With 6 bases removed from V and 7 bases from J, the gap between germline ends came to 10 bases. Germline V lookup: CDR1 MDHEN, CDR2 SYDVKM. This CDR3 is 11 amino acids long. This CDR3 reads CASSPPGEQYF. The CDR3 DNA is TGTGCCAGCAGCCCCCCAGGTGAGCAGTACTTC.

This chain links TRBV18 with TRBJ1-2; the D is unclear. This CDR3 contains 14 residues. With 2 bases removed from V and 5 bases from J, the gap between germline ends came to 12 bases. Germline V gene data show CDR1 as KGHSH and CDR2 as LQKENI. This CDR3 is CASSPGQDVYGYTF. CDR3 nucleotide sequence: TGTGCCAGCTCACCAGGGCAAGACGTTTATGGCTACACCTTC.

This clone was counted only a few times. This chain connects TRBV28 to TRBJ2-7, with 10 bases aligning to TRBD2. The germline V gene encodes CDR1 MDHEN and CDR2 SYDVKM. The CDR3 length is 18 residues. Trimming took 2 bases from V and 3 from J; bases not matched to a gene: 13. The DNA of the CDR3 is TGTGCCAGCAGTTTACCCCGAACTAGCGGGAAATCCTACTACGAGCAGTACTTC. Translation: CASSLPRTSGKSYYEQYF.

The chain joins TRBV19 to TRBJ2-7, with TRBD2 as a possible D gene (6 bases). This CDR3 region has 15 residues. CDR1 and CDR2 from the germline V gene are LNHDA and SQIVND (reference sequence). Trimming took 5 bases from V and 1 from J, leaving 15 bases between them. CDR3 in amino acids: CASSPRERASYEQYF. Here the CDR3 DNA reads TGTGCCAGTAGTCCTCGGGAGCGCGCTTCCTACGAGCAGTACTTC.

This clone is a singleton in its sample. J is TRBJ2-1 and V is TRBV15; 8 nucleotides align to TRBD2. V dropped 3 bases and J dropped 2; count of bases not matched to a gene: 3. Germline lookup yields CDR1 LNHNV and CDR2 YYDKDF (reference sequence). This CDR3 has 15 amino acids. The CDR3 spells CATSSQRGTYNEQFF. The CDR3 DNA is TGTGCCACCAGCAGTCAGCGGGGGACCTACAATGAGCAGTTCTTC.

The chain has TRBV18 and TRBJ2-4, with a weak D call TRBD2 (6 bases). The germline V gene has CDR1 KGHSH and CDR2 LQKENI. This CDR3 region has 15 residues. Trimming removed 3 bases from V and 9 bases from J, with 18 bases in between. The CDR3 loop is CASSPPGLLEGIQYF. CDR3 DNA: TGTGCCAGCTCACCCCCGGGACTGTTAGAGGGCATTCAGTACTTC.

In its sample, this clone was seen once. The chain links TRBV28 to TRBJ1-1; weak D call: TRBD1 (5 bases). The CDR3 runs 14 residues. Germline CDR1 is MDHEN and CDR2 is SYDVKM. The V end was cut by 3 bases, the J end by 1 base, with 9 bases between. CDR3 sequence: CASSFPGQNTEAFF. CDR3 nucleotide sequence: TGTGCCAGCAGTTTTCCCGGACAGAACACTGAAGCTTTCTTT. The full variable domain, in which reference TRBV28 and TRBJ1-1 provide the parts outside the CDR3, is DVKVTQSSRYLVKRTGEKVFLECVQDMDHENMFWYRQDPGLGLRLIYFSYDVKMKEKGDIPEGYSVSREKKERFSLILESASTNQTSMYLCASSFPGQNTEAFFGQGTRLTVV.

The chain links TRBV27 to TRBJ1-5; 10 bases are a match to TRBD1. CDR3 length: 16 amino acids. Per germline, CDR1 MNHEY and CDR2 SMNVEV (reference sequence). With V trimmed by 3 bases and J by 4 bases, 6 bases remained unmatched. The chain's CDR3 is CASSFGGTGVNQPQHF. CDR3 nucleotides: TGTGCCAGCAGTTTTGGGGGGACAGGGGTAAATCAGCCCCAGCATTTT.